The 7 T cell receptor beta chains below come from one sample, sequenced in a study of blood T cell repertoires in COVID-19. Method: immunoSEQ multiplex PCR; TCRdb's copy keeps in-frame clones and lacks some. The sample has 200,000 to 250,000 clones; under 90% are singletons. The sample taken for sequencing was PBMCs or T cells enriched from blood (not recorded which). The origin of the receptors is a woman aged 55-70 years who had recovered from COVID-19.

The chain couples TRBV3-1 (or the pseudogene TRBV3-2) to TRBJ2-5, with TRBD2 identical over 9 bases. This CDR3 has 16 residues. Germline V gives CDR1 LGHDT, CDR2 YNNKEL (reference sequence). J was trimmed by 3 bases and V by 1 base; bases with no gene match: 6. The CDR3 region has the DNA TGTGCCAGCAGCCAAGCGGGGCTAGCGGGAAAAGAGACCCAGTACTTC. Translated, it gives CASSQAGLAGKETQYF.

This chain links TRBV6-1 with TRBJ1-1, with 8 bases lining up with TRBD1. V lost 6 bases to trimming and J lost 5 bases; unmatched junction nucleotides: 8. The CDR3 runs to 14 residues. Germline assignment: CDR1 MNHNS and CDR2 SASEGT. This CDR3 is CASSHTDRGTEAFF. CDR3 nucleotides: TGTGCCAGCAGCCATACTGACAGGGGAACTGAAGCTTTCTTT.

The V call is TRBV19, the J call TRBJ2-3; 8 bases fit TRBD1. V shed 4 bases and J 3 bases; nucleotides not matched to a gene: 6. This CDR3 contains 15 residues. Looked up from germline, CDR1 is LNHDA and CDR2 is SQIVND (reference sequence). CDR3: CASSNGQGRTDTQYF. CDR3 sequence (DNA): TGTGCCAGTAGTAACGGACAGGGAAGGACAGATACGCAGTATTTT.

The chain uses TRBV10-2 and TRBJ1-2; 12 nucleotides line up with TRBD1. J lost 8 bases, V lost 5 bases, and 12 bases had no gene match. CDR3 length equals 16 residues. Germline CDR1 WSHSY, CDR2 SAAADI. CDR3 coding DNA: TGCGCCAGCAGTATTAACCGGGACAGGGGGCTTCAGGGCTACACCTTC. This encodes CASSINRDRGLQGYTF.

The V call is TRBV27, the J call TRBJ2-7; D might be TRBD1 (5 bases). The CDR3 is made up of 15 amino acids. Trimming took off 4 bases at V and 2 bases at J, with 15 bases between the two ends. Germline loops: CDR1 MNHEY, CDR2 SMNVEV (reference sequence). For the CDR3, the DNA is TGTGCCAGCAGTTCACCAGGCAGGGTCGCCTACGAGCAGTACTTC. Translated, it gives CASSSPGRVAYEQYF.

This rearrangement joins TRBV2 to TRBJ2-3; TRBD2 aligns across 8 bases. The germline V gene encodes CDR1 SNHLY and CDR2 FYNNEI. CDR3 size: 15 residues. Trimming cost V 4 bases and J 3 bases; bases outside gene matches: 6. Here the CDR3 reads CASSVAAGETDTQYF. CDR3 nucleotides: TGTGCCAGCAGTGTGGCAGCGGGAGAAACAGATACGCAGTATTTT.

This rearrangement joins TRBV7-8 to TRBJ1-1; 8 nucleotides line up with TRBD1. The CDR3 spans 15 residues. CDR1 SGHVS and CDR2 FQNEAQ come from the germline V gene. V gave up 5 bases and J gave up 4 bases; unmatched junction bases: 9. The CDR3 loop reads CASSLQGAPGTEAFF. CDR3 nucleotide sequence: TGTGCCAGCAGCCTGCAGGGGGCCCCGGGCACTGAAGCTTTCTTT.